Following are 25 T cell receptor beta chains from one sample sequenced in a study of T cell repertoires in cytomegalovirus infection. TCRdb recomputed calls from the reads with MiXCR, one row per CDR3 protein. The repertoire holds roughly 920,000 distinct CDR3 sequences, with around 30% as singletons. Their target antigens are unknown. This material consisted of cultured CD8+ T cells from PBMCs, taken from culture after CMV antigen stimulation. These receptors were obtained from a human donor in good health (CMV status not recorded). Some clones in this sample may be carry-over from other donors' samples.

The rearrangement joins TRBV4-3 to TRBJ2-1; D gene uncertain. V was clipped by 4 bases and J by 7 bases, with 14 bases between them. CDR1 is LGHNA and CDR2 is YSLEER in the germline V gene. The CDR3 is made up of 14 amino acids. CDR3 sequence reads: CASSPLPIVNEQFF. The CDR3 coding sequence is TGCGCCAGCAGCCCCCTACCAATAGTGAATGAGCAGTTCTTC.

The chain couples TRBV28 to TRBJ1-1; 7 bases agree with TRBD1. There are 14 residues in the CDR3. Germline CDR1 and CDR2: MDHEN and SYDVKM. Losses at the gene ends were 6 bases for V and 6 bases for J; bases not matched to a gene: 10. CDR3: CASRPDRAAAEAFF. CDR3 bases: TGTGCCAGCAGGCCTGACAGGGCTGCGGCTGAAGCTTTCTTT.

The sample holds a few counts of this clonotype. CDR3 nucleotides: TGTGCCAGCAGTGTCCAGGCTGAAGCTTTCTTT. It is translated as CASSVQAEAFF. This chain joins TRBV6-1 and TRBJ1-1; D uncertain. This CDR3 contains 11 residues. The germline V and J ends were trimmed by 4 bases and 6 bases, with 6 bases remaining between them. Germline V gene data show CDR1 as MNHNS and CDR2 as SASEGT.

Worth noting for this clonotype: A single base separates this from a much larger clone, so it may be a read error. The chain is built from TRBV7-6 and TRBJ2-5; perhaps TRBD1 as D (5 bases). Between the trimmed V and J ends, which lost 5 bases and 2 bases, there was a span of 21 bases. CDR1 and CDR2 from the germline V gene are SGHVS and FNYEAQ. This CDR3 has 17 residues. CDR3 sequence (DNA): TGTGCCAGCAGCCCGAAGGTAGGCCAGTGGACACAAGAGACCCAGTACTTC. Translated: CASSPKVGQWTQETQYF.

DNA of the CDR3: TGTGCCAGCAGTTACTCGACGAAGCTCCGTGAAGCTTTCTTT. This sequence encodes CASSYSTKLREAFF. The rearrangement uses TRBV6-5 and TRBJ1-1; D is unclear. Trimming took 0 bases from V and 7 from J, leaving 12 bases between them. Germline lookup yields CDR1 MNHEY and CDR2 SVGAGI. The CDR3 extends over 14 amino acids.

This clonotype was counted a few times. The V call is TRBV6-2 or TRBV6-3, the J call TRBJ1-2; 7 nucleotides agree with TRBD1. Trimming removed 3 bases from V and 6 bases from J; junction bases left unmatched: 7. The CDR3 consists of 14 residues. Germline V gives CDR1 MNHEY, CDR2 SVGEGT. The CDR3 is CASSYRTGFDGYTF. The CDR3 nucleotides are TGTGCCAGCAGTTATCGGACAGGTTTTGATGGCTACACCTTC.

This clonotype came up a few times. The chain has TRBV12-3 or TRBV12-4 and TRBJ1-4; possibly TRBD1 for D (5 bases). V was shortened by 6 bases and J by 8 bases, with 16 bases between the two germline ends. The CDR3 is made up of 14 amino acids. CDR3 nucleotide sequence: TGTGCCAGCAGCCCGCCGGGCGGGGCCGAAAAACTGTTTTTT. It yields the protein CASSPPGGAEKLFF.

This clonotype was seen only a few times. This rearrangement joins TRBV10-3 to TRBJ1-1, with 9 bases lining up with TRBD1. V trimming: 5 bases; J trimming: 1 base; junction bases outside the gene matches: 5. This CDR3 has 15 amino acids. CDR1 is ENHRY, CDR2 SYGVKD, per germline. CDR3 protein: CAISHTGGPNTEAFF. The CDR3 bases are TGTGCCATCAGTCATACAGGGGGCCCGAACACTGAAGCTTTCTTT.

The rearrangement uses TRBV29-1 and TRBJ1-2, with TRBD1 matching 9 bases. CDR1 and CDR2 (germline): SQVTM, ANQGSEA. With V trimmed by 7 bases and J by 4 bases, 10 bases remained unmatched. The CDR3 runs to 14 residues. The CDR3 sequence: CSASGQGRIYGYTF. The DNA for the CDR3 is TGCAGCGCGTCCGGACAGGGGCGCATCTATGGCTACACCTTC.

The rearrangement joins TRBV4-1 to TRBJ1-4, with D possibly TRBD1 on 5 matching bases. The CDR3 is 14 amino acids. Trimming took 2 bases from V and 6 from J, leaving 10 bases between them. Germline lookup yields CDR1 MGHRA and CDR2 YSYEKL. The CDR3 protein is CASSQTRGDEKLFF. The CDR3, as DNA: TGCGCCAGCAGCCAAACCCGGGGGGATGAAAAACTGTTTTTT.

This sequence joins TRBV10-2 and TRBJ2-7; D remains ambiguous. V lost 6 bases and J 0 bases, leaving 3 bases between the germline ends. Germline assignment: CDR1 WSHSY and CDR2 SAAADI. This CDR3 is built from 11 residues. The CDR3 spells CASRASYEQYF. CDR3 sequence (DNA): TGCGCCAGCAGGGCCTCCTACGAGCAGTACTTC.

There are many counts of this clonotype. The chain is built from TRBV7-2 and TRBJ2-7; the match to TRBD2 covers 11 bases. CDR3 length equals 16 residues. Germline values: CDR1 SGHTA, CDR2 FQGNSA. V lost 5 bases to trimming and J lost 1 base; unmatched junction nucleotides: 7. The CDR3 DNA sequence: TGTGCCAGCAGCACCGGGACTAGCGGATCTTCCTACGAGCAGTACTTC. Amino acids: CASSTGTSGSSYEQYF.

This chain uses TRBV27 with TRBJ1-2, with no clear D. V lost 6 bases, J lost 5 bases, and 16 bases lay in between. The germline CDR1 and CDR2 sequences are MNHEY and SMNVEV (reference sequence). The CDR3 has 14 amino acids. The DNA for the CDR3 is TGTGCCAGCAGCAAGGGAGCAGGAGCATATGGCTACACCTTC. Amino acid sequence: CASSKGAGAYGYTF.

This clonotype was seen more than once but under ten times. The genes are TRBV27 and TRBJ2-2; no definite D call. The CDR3 covers 14 residues. Germline loops: CDR1 MNHEY, CDR2 SMNVEV (reference sequence). Deletions cut 1 base from V and 3 bases from J, with 6 bases between. The CDR3 nucleotides are TGTGCCAGCAGTTTATTAAGGGACACCGGGGAGCTGTTTTTT. It yields the protein CASSLLRDTGELFF.

This clonotype was found many times. The genes are TRBV7-6 and TRBJ2-1; TRBD2 aligns across 16 bases. Per the germline V gene, CDR1 is SGHVS and CDR2 is FNYEAQ. With V trimmed by 3 bases and J by 2 bases, 4 bases remained unmatched. CDR3 length: 18 amino acids. CDR3 sequence reads: CASSLGLAGGIPYNEQFF. The CDR3, as DNA: TGTGCCAGCAGCTTGGGACTAGCGGGGGGGATCCCCTACAATGAGCAGTTCTTC.

This clonotype was found many times. J is TRBJ1-2 and V is TRBV7-2; the D gene is possibly TRBD1 (5 bases). Germline V gene lookup returns CDR1 SGHTA and CDR2 FQGNSA. CDR3 size: 15 residues. Trimming took off 1 base at V and 4 bases at J, with 13 bases between the two ends. The CDR3 is CASSLDPGSSYGYTF. The CDR3 DNA follows: TGTGCCAGCAGCTTAGACCCAGGGAGTAGCTATGGCTACACCTTC.

This chain uses TRBV12-3 or TRBV12-4 with TRBJ2-5; a possible D gene is TRBD2 (5 bases). This CDR3 comprises 15 residues. Trimming left V 5 bases short and J 2 bases short, with 15 bases between. The CDR3 sequence: CASSPGLAEQETQYF. The CDR3 DNA reads TGTGCCAGCAGTCCGGGGTTGGCTGAACAAGAGACCCAGTACTTC.

This clonotype was counted between two and nine times. Germline and junction disagree at one end, which may indicate a read error. The rearrangement uses TRBV28 and TRBJ1-4; 10 nucleotides align to TRBD1. From germline, CDR1 is MDHEN and CDR2 SYDVKM. The CDR3 is 20 residues long. The CDR3 DNA is TGTGCTAGCAGTTTCCCTTCCCGACCGGGACAGGGGCATTTGGTTGAAAAACTGTTTTTT. Translation: CASSFPSRPGQGHLVEKLFF.

This clonotype has just a few counts. The V gene is TRBV11-3, the J gene TRBJ2-1, with D perhaps assigned TRBD1 or TRBD2 (5 bases each). The CDR3 is 16 residues long. The V gene's germline CDR1 is SGHNT and CDR2 YENEEA. The V end was cut by 0 bases, the J end by 4 bases, with 13 bases between. The CDR3 nucleotides are TGTGCCAGCAGCTTAGAGGGGGTGGGGGTGTACAATGAGCAGTTCTTC. Amino acid sequence: CASSLEGVGVYNEQFF.

J is TRBJ2-3 and V is TRBV28, with D perhaps being TRBD1 or TRBD2 (5 bases each). The CDR3 is made up of 15 amino acids. Germline CDR1 reads MDHEN; CDR2 reads SYDVKM. Trimming left V 6 bases short and J 5 bases short, with 18 bases between. CDR3 sequence (DNA): TGTGCCAGCAGCCCGAAGGGGAGAAGGGGAGATACGCAGTATTTT. Its protein is CASSPKGRRGDTQYF.

Points on this clonotype: At one of its ends the junction is not consistent with the germline gene, which may arise from a read error. This chain links TRBV7-6 with TRBJ2-7; weak D call: TRBD1 (6 bases). In germline, CDR1 is SGHVS, CDR2 FNYEAQ. The CDR3 spans 16 residues. The CDR3 protein is CVSSGRLGETGYEQYF. The CDR3 bases are TGTGTCAGCAGCGGACGTTTAGGAGAAACAGGGTACGAGCAGTACTTC.

J is TRBJ2-1 and V is TRBV27; D gene unclear. The CDR3 length is 11 residues. CDR1 and CDR2 (germline): MNHEY, SMNVEV (reference sequence). Trimming took off 7 bases at V and 9 bases at J, with 10 bases between the two ends. CDR3 in DNA: TGTGCCAGCACCCTCGTGGGTGAGCAGTTCTTC. Protein: CASTLVGEQFF.

A word on this clonotype: A much larger clone differs by one base, so this may be a read error. The V gene is TRBV4-3, the J gene TRBJ2-2, with D possibly being TRBD2 (6 bases). V lost 4 bases and J lost 4, with 13 bases in between. Germline CDR1 reads LGHNA; CDR2 reads YSLEER. The CDR3 covers 15 residues. CDR3 nucleotide sequence: TGCGCCAGCAGCCCCTGGAGGGGCGGCACCGGGGAGCTGTTTTTT. Translation: CASSPWRGGTGELFF.

This clonotype showed up just a few times. Written as DNA, the CDR3 is TGTGCCAGCAGTCCCCGACAGGGTCGAACCGGGGAGCTGTTTTTT. It specifies CASSPRQGRTGELFF. The chain is built from TRBV6-2 or TRBV6-3 and TRBJ2-2, with 7 bases identical to TRBD1. The CDR3 is 15 residues long. V was clipped by 5 bases and J by 5 bases; unmatched bases: 8. Germline CDR1 MNHEY, CDR2 SVGEGT.

V is TRBV12-3 or TRBV12-4 and J is TRBJ2-1, with 10 bases matching TRBD2. V shed 7 bases, J shed 8 bases, and the junction held 8 bases outside the gene matches. This CDR3 has 14 residues. The chain's CDR3 is CASIPSGGVDEQFF. CDR3 nucleotide sequence: TGTGCCAGCATCCCTAGCGGGGGAGTCGATGAGCAGTTCTTC.